This TCR beta chain was documented in a study of shared clonotypes between healthy human individuals. Unsorted PBMC replicate PCRs drew on about 290 ng DNA, representing approximately 30,000 T cell genomes. Produced via immunoSEQ multiplex PCR; TCRdb's table is partial and in-frame only. The sample lists about 520,000 clones, approximately 80% occurring once. Germline-derived CDR1 and CDR2 are MDHEN and SYDVKM. The CDR3 is made up of 11 amino acids. V lost 9 bases to trimming and J lost 6 bases, with 11 bases between them. The TCR comes from a woman in her 40s in good health. Some clones in this sample may be carry-over from other donors' samples. The rearrangement links TRBV28 to TRBJ1-1; D not resolved. Sequenced input: PBMCs. CDR3 in amino acids: CASALAAEAFF. The CDR3 DNA is TGTGCCAGTGCCCTCGCGGCTGAAGCTTTCTTT. The whole variable domain, filled in from reference TRBV28 and TRBJ1-1, reads DVKVTQSSRYLVKRTGEKVFLECVQDMDHENMFWYRQDPGLGLRLIYFSYDVKMKEKGDIPEGYSVSREKKERFSLILESASTNQTSMYLCASALAAEAFFGQGTRLTVV.